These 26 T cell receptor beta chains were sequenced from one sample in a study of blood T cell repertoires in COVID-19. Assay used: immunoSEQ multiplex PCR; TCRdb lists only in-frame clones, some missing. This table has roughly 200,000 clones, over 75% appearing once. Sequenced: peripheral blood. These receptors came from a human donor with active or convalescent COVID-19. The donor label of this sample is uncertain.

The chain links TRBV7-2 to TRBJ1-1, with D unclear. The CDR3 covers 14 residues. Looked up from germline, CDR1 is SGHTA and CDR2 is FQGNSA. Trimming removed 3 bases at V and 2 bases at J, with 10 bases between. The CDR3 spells CASSFGPLNTEAFF. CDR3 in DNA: TGTGCCAGCAGCTTTGGGCCTCTAAACACTGAAGCTTTCTTT.

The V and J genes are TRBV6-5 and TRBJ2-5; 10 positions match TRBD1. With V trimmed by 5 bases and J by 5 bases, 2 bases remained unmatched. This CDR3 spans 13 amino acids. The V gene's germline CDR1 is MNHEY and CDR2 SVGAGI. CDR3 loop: CASSRQGAETQYF. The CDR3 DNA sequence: TGTGCCAGCAGTCGACAGGGGGCTGAGACCCAGTACTTC.

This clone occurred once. Here the CDR3 reads CASRADGQGIYEQYF. CDR3 DNA: TGTGCCAGCAGGGCCGACGGACAGGGAATCTACGAGCAGTACTTC. The rearrangement links TRBV13 to TRBJ2-7, with TRBD1 identical over 8 bases. Germline lookup yields CDR1 PRHDT and CDR2 FYEKMQ (reference sequence). This CDR3 has 15 amino acids. V dropped 6 bases and J dropped 3; count of bases not matched to a gene: 10.

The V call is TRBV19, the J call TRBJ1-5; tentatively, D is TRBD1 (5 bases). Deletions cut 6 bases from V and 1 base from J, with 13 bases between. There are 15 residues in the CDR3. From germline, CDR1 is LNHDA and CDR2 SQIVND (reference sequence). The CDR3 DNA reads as TGTGCCAGTAGCGTCATTCAGGGAAGCAATCAGCCCCAGCATTTT. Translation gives CASSVIQGSNQPQHF. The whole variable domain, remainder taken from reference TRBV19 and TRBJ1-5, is DGGITQSPKYLFRKEGQNVTLSCEQNLNHDAMYWYRQDPGQGLRLIYYSQIVNDFQKGDIAEGYSVSREKKESFPLTVTSAQKNPTAFYLCASSVIQGSNQPQHFGDGTRLSIL.

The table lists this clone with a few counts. For the CDR3, the DNA is TGTGCCAGCAGCGCCTCGTGGCAGGGGGCATTTTACGAGCAGTACTTC. This sequence encodes CASSASWQGAFYEQYF. This rearrangement joins TRBV7-9 to TRBJ2-7, with TRBD1 matching 8 bases. This CDR3 contains 16 residues. Trimming at V came to 5 bases and at J to 4 bases, leaving 13 bases not matched to a gene. The germline gives CDR1 SEHNR, CDR2 FQNEAQ (reference sequence).

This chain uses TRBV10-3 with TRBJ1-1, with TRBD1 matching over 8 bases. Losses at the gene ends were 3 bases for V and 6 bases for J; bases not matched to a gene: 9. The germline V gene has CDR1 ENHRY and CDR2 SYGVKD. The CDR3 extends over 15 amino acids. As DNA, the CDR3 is TGTGCCATCAGTGAATCACCGGACAGGGCCGCTGAAGCTTTCTTT. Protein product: CAISESPDRAAEAFF.

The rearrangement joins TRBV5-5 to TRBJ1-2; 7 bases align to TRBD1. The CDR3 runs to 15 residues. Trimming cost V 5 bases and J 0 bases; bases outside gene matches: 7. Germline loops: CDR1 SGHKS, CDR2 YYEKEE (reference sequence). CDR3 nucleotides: TGTGCCAGCAGGGCAGGGGGATTCGCTAACTATGGCTACACCTTC. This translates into CASRAGGFANYGYTF.

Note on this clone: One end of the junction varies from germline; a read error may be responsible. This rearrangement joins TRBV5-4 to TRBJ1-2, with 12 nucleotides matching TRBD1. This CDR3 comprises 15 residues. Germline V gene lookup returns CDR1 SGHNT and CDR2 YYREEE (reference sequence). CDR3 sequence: CASSLGDRGRSRISF. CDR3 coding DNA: TGTGCCAGCAGCTTGGGGGACAGGGGGCGTTCTCGTATTTCCTTC.

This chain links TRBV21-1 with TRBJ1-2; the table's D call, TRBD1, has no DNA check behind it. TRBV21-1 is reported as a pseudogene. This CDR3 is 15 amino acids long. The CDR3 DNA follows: TGTGCCAGCAGCAAGGGCAGGGGTGAAGACGGAGGCTACACCTTC. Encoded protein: CASSKGRGEDGGYTF.

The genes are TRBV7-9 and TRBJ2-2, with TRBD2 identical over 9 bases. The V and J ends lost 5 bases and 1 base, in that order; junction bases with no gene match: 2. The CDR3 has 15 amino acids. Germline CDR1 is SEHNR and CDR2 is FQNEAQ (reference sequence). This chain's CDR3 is CASSRLAVNTGELFF. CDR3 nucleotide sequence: TGTGCCAGCAGCCGACTAGCGGTGAACACCGGGGAGCTGTTTTTT.

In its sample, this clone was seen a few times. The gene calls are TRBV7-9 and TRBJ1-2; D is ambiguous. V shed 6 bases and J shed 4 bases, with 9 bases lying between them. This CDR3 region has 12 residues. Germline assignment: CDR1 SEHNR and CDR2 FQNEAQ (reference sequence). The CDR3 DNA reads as TGTGCCAGCAGTTATCGGGGCTATGGCTACACCTTC. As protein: CASSYRGYGYTF.

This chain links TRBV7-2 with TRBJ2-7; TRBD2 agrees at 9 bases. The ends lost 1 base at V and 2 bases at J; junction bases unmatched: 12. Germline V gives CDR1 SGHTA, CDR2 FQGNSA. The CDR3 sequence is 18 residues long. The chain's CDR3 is CASSLVGSGSKAPYEQYF. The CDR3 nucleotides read TGTGCCAGCAGCTTAGTAGGTAGCGGGAGTAAGGCCCCCTACGAGCAGTACTTC.

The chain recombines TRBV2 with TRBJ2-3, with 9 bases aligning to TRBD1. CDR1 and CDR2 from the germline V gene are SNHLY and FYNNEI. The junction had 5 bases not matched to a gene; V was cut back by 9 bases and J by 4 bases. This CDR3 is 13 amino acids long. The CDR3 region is CARRDRDSDTQYF. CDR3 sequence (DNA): TGTGCCAGGAGGGACAGGGACTCAGATACGCAGTATTTT.

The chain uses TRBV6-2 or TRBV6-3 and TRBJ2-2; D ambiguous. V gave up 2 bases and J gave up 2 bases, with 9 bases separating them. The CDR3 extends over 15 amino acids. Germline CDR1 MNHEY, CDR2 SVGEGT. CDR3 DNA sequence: TGTGCCAGCAGTTACAAACGGGTTAACACCGGGGAGCTGTTTTTT. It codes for CASSYKRVNTGELFF.

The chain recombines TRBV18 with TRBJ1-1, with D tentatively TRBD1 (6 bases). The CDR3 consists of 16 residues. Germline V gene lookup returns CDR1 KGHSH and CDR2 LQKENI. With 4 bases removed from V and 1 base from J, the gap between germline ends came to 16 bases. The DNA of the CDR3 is TGTGCCAGCTCACAAATCCTCAGGGGTGGGAACACTGAAGCTTTCTTT. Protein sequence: CASSQILRGGNTEAFF.

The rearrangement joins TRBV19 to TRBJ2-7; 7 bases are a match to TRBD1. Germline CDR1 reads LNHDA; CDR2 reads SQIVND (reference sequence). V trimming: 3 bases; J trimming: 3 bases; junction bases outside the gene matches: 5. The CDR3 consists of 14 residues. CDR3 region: CASSIRAGGYEQYF. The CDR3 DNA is TGTGCCAGTAGTATTCGAGCAGGGGGCTACGAGCAGTACTTC. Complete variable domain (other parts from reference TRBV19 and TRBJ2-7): DGGITQSPKYLFRKEGQNVTLSCEQNLNHDAMYWYRQDPGQGLRLIYYSQIVNDFQKGDIAEGYSVSREKKESFPLTVTSAQKNPTAFYLCASSIRAGGYEQYFGPGTRLTVT.

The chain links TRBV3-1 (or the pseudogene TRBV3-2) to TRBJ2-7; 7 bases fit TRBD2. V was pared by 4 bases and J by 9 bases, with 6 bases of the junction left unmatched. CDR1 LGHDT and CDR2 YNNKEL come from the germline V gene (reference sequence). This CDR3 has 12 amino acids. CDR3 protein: CASSLVGEGQYF. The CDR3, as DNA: TGTGCCAGCAGCCTGGTGGGGGAGGGGCAGTACTTC.

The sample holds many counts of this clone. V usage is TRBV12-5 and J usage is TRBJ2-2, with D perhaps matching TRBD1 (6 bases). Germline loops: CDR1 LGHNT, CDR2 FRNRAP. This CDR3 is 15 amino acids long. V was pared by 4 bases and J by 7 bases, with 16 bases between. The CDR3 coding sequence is TGTGCTAGTGGTTCAACAGGGTTACGGATCGGGGAGCTGTTTTTT. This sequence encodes CASGSTGLRIGELFF.

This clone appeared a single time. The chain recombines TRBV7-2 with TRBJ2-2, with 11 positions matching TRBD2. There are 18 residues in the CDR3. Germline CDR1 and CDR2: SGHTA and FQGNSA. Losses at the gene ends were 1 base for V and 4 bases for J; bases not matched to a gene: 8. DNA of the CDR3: TGTGCCAGCAGCTTAGATATTACTAGCGGGGGATCCACCGGGGAGCTGTTTTTT. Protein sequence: CASSLDITSGGSTGELFF.

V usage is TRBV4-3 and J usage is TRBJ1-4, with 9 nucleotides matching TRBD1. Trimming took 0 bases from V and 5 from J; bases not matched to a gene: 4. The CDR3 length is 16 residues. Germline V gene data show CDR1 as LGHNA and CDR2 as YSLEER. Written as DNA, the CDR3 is TGCGCCAGCAGCCAAGATGGACAGGGGATAAATGAAAAACTGTTTTTT. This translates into CASSQDGQGINEKLFF.

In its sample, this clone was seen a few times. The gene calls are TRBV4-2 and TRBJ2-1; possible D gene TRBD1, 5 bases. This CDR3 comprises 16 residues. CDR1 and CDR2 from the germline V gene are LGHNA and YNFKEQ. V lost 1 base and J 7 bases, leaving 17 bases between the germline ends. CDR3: CASSQVSGDRGNEQFF. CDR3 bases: TGTGCCAGCAGCCAAGTGAGTGGTGACAGAGGTAATGAGCAGTTCTTC.

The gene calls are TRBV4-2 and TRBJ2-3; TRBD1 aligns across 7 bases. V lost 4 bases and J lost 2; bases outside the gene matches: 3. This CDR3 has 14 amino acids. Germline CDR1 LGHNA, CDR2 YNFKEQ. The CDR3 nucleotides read TGTGCCAGCAGCCTAGGACAGGACACAGATACGCAGTATTTT. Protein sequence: CASSLGQDTDTQYF.

Here the CDR3 reads CASSLGGAYGYTF. CDR3 DNA sequence: TGTGCCAGCAGCTTGGGTGGGGCCTATGGCTACACCTTC. The V and J genes are TRBV7-2 and TRBJ1-2; TRBD1 is a possible D gene (5 bases). Germline CDR1 SGHTA, CDR2 FQGNSA. The CDR3 totals 13 residues. V was cut by 3 bases and J by 4 bases, with 9 bases left in between.

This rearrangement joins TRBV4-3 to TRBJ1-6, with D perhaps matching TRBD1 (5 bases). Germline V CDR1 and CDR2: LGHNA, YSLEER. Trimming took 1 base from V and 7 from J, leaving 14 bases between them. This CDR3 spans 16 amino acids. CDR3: CASSQARQGFNSPLHF. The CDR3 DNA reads TGCGCCAGCAGCCAAGCGCGGCAGGGTTTCAATTCACCCCTCCACTTT.

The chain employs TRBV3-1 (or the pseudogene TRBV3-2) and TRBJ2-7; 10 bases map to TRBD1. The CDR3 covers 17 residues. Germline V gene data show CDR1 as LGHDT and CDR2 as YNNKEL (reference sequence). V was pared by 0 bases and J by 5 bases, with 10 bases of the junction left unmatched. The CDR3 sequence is CASSQEKWGTGDDEQYF. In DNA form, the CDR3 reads TGTGCCAGCAGCCAAGAGAAATGGGGGACAGGGGATGACGAGCAGTACTTC.

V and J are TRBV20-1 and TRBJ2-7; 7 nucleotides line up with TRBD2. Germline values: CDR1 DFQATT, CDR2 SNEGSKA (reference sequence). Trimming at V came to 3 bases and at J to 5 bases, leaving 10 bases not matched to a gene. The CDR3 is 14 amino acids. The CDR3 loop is CSASSAGELDEQYF. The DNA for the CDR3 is TGCAGTGCTAGTTCCGCGGGAGAGCTTGACGAGCAGTACTTC.